This is a list of T cell receptor beta chains from one sample in a study of OX40 agonist ivuxolimab in advanced cancers. Assay: immunoSEQ multiplex PCR; the TCRdb copy retains only in-frame clones and omits some. The data hold over 65,000 clones, with 86% observed a single time. The specimen was CD4+ or CD8+ T cells sorted from blood, collected in a trial of the OX40 agonist ivuxolimab. Receptors were obtained from an adult with an advanced solid tumor such as melanoma, head and neck, liver or kidney cancer. Each CDR3 is given with its conserved first and last residue. D genes are given only for firm matches. The size field is filled for only some rows; it gives once, few, many or a size class.

D gene | clone size | J gene | V gene | CDR3 protein | CDR3 DNA
TRBD2 | once | TRBJ2-1 | TRBV6-4 | CASSASGRTNEQFF | TGTGCCAGCAGTGCTAGCGGGAGAACCAATGAGCAGTTCTTC
NA | NA | TRBJ1-1 | TRBV7-3 | CASSLDARGTEAFF | TGTGCCAGCAGCTTAGATGCCAGGGGCACTGAAGCTTTCTTT
NA | NA | TRBJ1-2 | TRBV19 | CASIGQSNYGYTF | TGTGCCAGTATAGGACAGTCTAACTATGGCTACACCTTC
NA | NA | TRBJ1-6 | TRBV9 | CASSSTGAGSPLHF | TGTGCCAGCAGCTCAACCGGGGCGGGCTCACCCCTCCACTTT
NA | NA | TRBJ2-2 | TRBV9 | CASSFDLSGELFF | TGTGCCAGCAGCTTTGACCTGTCCGGGGAGCTGTTTTTT
NA | once | TRBJ1-2 | TRBV27 | CASSGRGGGYTF | TGTGCCAGCAGTGGACGGGGGGGCGGCTACACCTTC
NA | NA | TRBJ2-7 | TRBV6-5 | CASKEQAYEQYF | TGTGCCAGCAAAGAACAGGCCTACGAGCAGTACTTC
NA | NA | TRBJ2-1 | TRBV9 | CASSVEGGSYNEQFF | TGTGCCAGCAGCGTAGAGGGGGGGAGCTACAATGAGCAGTTCTTC
TRBD1 | NA | TRBJ2-7 | TRBV7-9 | CASSLTGQGDYEQYF | TGTGCCAGCAGCTTGACCGGACAGGGGGATTACGAGCAGTACTTC
TRBD1 | NA | TRBJ2-4 | TRBV2 | CASRGTGGAQNIQYF | TGTGCCAGCAGGGGGACAGGGGGCGCGCAAAACATTCAGTACTTC
TRBD2 | NA | TRBJ2-7 | TRBV7-2 | CASSLTSGGGEQYF | TGTGCCAGCAGTTTAACTAGCGGGGGTGGCGAGCAGTACTTC
TRBD2 | NA | TRBJ2-1 | TRBV27 | CATQGLAGVGNEQFF | TGTGCCACCCAAGGACTAGCGGGAGTAGGCAATGAGCAGTTCTTC
NA | once | TRBJ2-1 | TRBV9 | CASSVGAPENEQFF | TGTGCCAGCAGCGTAGGGGCCCCCGAGAATGAGCAGTTCTTC
TRBD2 | NA | TRBJ2-1 | TRBV28 | CASSDGGGGARNEQFF | TGTGCCAGCAGTGACGGTGGCGGGGGGGCAAGAAATGAGCAGTTCTTC
NA | NA | TRBJ2-2 | TRBV6-6 | CASSPVGGLTGELFF | TGTGCCAGCAGTCCGGTGGGGGGGCTGACCGGGGAGCTGTTTTTT
NA | NA | TRBJ1-5 | TRBV18 | CASSTRAGEMAQPQHF | TGTGCCAGCTCAACCAGGGCAGGGGAGATGGCTCAGCCCCAGCATTTT
NA | NA | TRBJ1-3 | TRBV5-4 | CASHKEAGDTIYF | TGTGCCAGCCACAAAGAGGCCGGAGACACCATATATTTT
TRBD1 | NA | TRBJ2-5 | TRBV5-1 | CASSLDRDRGPTQYF | TGCGCCAGCAGCTTGGACCGGGACAGGGGTCCGACCCAGTACTTC
NA | NA | TRBJ1-1 | TRBV14 | CASSPHRGAGTEAFF | TGTGCCAGCAGCCCCCACCGGGGGGCCGGCACTGAAGCTTTCTTT
NA | NA | TRBJ2-7 | TRBV6-5 | CASSYSGGDVAYEQYF | TGTGCCAGCAGTTACTCAGGGGGGGACGTAGCCTACGAGCAGTACTTC
NA | NA | TRBJ2-3 | TRBV7-8 | CASSSFSLGSTDTQYF | TGTGCCAGCAGCTCCTTTAGTCTGGGAAGCACAGATACGCAGTATTTT
NA | NA | TRBJ2-2 | TRBV28 | CASSLVGHAGELFF | TGTGCCAGCAGTTTGGTTGGACACGCCGGGGAGCTGTTTTTT
TRBD2 | NA | TRBJ2-7 | TRBV5-4 | CASSTGTSGYSYEQYF | TGTGCCAGCAGCACCGGGACTAGCGGGTACTCCTACGAGCAGTACTTC
TRBD1 | once | TRBJ1-2 | TRBV18 | CASSPLGQVDYGYTF | TGTGCCAGCTCACCACTAGGACAGGTTGACTATGGCTACACCTTC
NA | NA | TRBJ2-2 | TRBV6-4 | CASSEKGLNTGELFF | TGTGCCAGCAGTGAGAAGGGCCTGAACACCGGGGAGCTGTTTTTT
TRBD1 | once | TRBJ1-6 | TRBV5-1 | CASSVGQVDSPLHF | TGCGCCAGCAGCGTCGGACAGGTGGATTCACCCCTCCACTTT
NA | NA | TRBJ1-1 | TRBV28 | CASSYGTANTEAFF | TGTGCCAGCAGTTACGGGACGGCGAACACTGAAGCTTTCTTT
TRBD1 | few | TRBJ2-6 | TRBV15 | CATSRDHLGGSGANVLTF | TGTGCCACCAGCAGAGACCATCTAGGGGGCTCAGGGGCCAACGTCCTGACTTTC
NA | NA | TRBJ1-1 | TRBV5-6 | CASSRRTLEAFF | TGTGCCAGCAGCAGAAGGACACTTGAAGCTTTCTTT
TRBD2 | once | TRBJ2-7 | TRBV27 | CASSFRWGGVGEQYF | TGTGCCAGCAGTTTTCGTTGGGGGGGAGTGGGTGAGCAGTACTTC
NA | few | TRBJ2-7 | TRBV7-8 | CASSPRAAAREQYF | TGTGCCAGCAGCCCGCGGGCGGCAGCGAGGGAGCAGTACTTC
NA | once | TRBJ1-5 | TRBV19 | CASRANRLFQPQHF | TGTGCCAGTAGAGCGAACAGGCTATTTCAGCCCCAGCATTTT
TRBD1 | NA | TRBJ2-5 | TRBV5-4 | CASSLGGTGAETQYF | TGTGCCAGCAGCTTGGGTGGGACAGGGGCAGAGACCCAGTACTTC
NA | NA | TRBJ2-2 | TRBV11-2 | CASSLGGGTGELFF | TGTGCCAGCAGCTTGGGGGGAGGCACCGGGGAGCTGTTTTTT
NA | NA | TRBJ2-7 | TRBV7-3 | CASSFTGTGPYEQYF | TGTGCCAGCAGTTTTACCGGGACCGGCCCTTACGAGCAGTACTTC
NA | NA | TRBJ1-2 | TRBV2 | CASSVSGRSLTSGYTF | TGTGCCAGCAGTGTGTCGGGACGGTCCCTTACTTCGGGCTACACCTTC
NA | NA | TRBJ1-1 | TRBV7-9 | CASSPRFWDMNTEAFF | TGTGCCAGCAGCCCGAGGTTTTGGGACATGAACACTGAAGCTTTCTTT
NA | NA | TRBJ2-7 | TRBV7-2 | CASSLSRTEQYF | TGTGCCAGCAGCTTATCAAGAACCGAGCAGTACTTC
NA | NA | TRBJ2-2 | TRBV15 | CATSRDARQANTGELFF | TGTGCCACCAGCAGAGATGCGAGACAGGCGAACACCGGGGAGCTGTTTTTT
NA | once | TRBJ2-6 | TRBV4-1 | CASSQPTGTPSGANVLTF | TGCGCCAGCAGCCAACCGACCGGGACACCCTCTGGGGCCAACGTCCTGACTTTC
NA | NA | TRBJ1-3 | TRBV7-2 | CASSSRARGGGNTIYF | TGTGCCAGCAGCTCTCGGGCAAGGGGGGGTGGAAACACCATATATTTT
TRBD1 | NA | TRBJ2-4 | TRBV4-3 | CASSQGQGAWIQYF | TGCGCCAGCAGCCAAGGACAGGGGGCTTGGATTCAGTACTTC